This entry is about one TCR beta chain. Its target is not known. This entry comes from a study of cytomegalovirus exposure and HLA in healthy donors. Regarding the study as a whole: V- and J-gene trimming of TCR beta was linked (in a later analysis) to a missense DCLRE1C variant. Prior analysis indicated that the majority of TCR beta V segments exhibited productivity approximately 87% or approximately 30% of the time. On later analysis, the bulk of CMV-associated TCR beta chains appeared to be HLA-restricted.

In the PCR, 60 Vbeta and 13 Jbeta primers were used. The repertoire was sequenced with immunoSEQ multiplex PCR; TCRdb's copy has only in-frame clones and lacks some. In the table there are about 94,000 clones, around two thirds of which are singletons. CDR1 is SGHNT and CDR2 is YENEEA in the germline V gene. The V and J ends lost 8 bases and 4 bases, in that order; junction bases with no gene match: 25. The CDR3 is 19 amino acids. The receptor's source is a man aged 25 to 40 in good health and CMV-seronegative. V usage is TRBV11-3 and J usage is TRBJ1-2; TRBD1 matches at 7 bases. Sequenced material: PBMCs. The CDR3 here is CASPQGGSWDSRGSYGYTF. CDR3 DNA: TGTGCCAGCCCCCAAGGGGGTTCTTGGGACAGCCGAGGGAGCTATGGCTACACCTTC.